The 26 T cell receptor beta chains below come from one sample, sequenced in a study of CD8 T cells in ankylosing spondylitis. Study-wide findings and caveats: Characteristic of ankylosing spondylitis blood, it appeared, was a TCR beta motif comprising several highly homologous variants.

What these receptors recognize is not known. In TCRdb, the 5' RACE reads were re-called with MiXCR into one record per CDR3 protein. The sample has under 950,000 distinct CDR3 sequences; 15% to 20% are singletons. Sequencing input: blood, either unsorted or a sorted T cell fraction (not recorded which). The receptors come from a male donor with ankylosing spondylitis.

The chain carries TRBV9 and TRBJ1-1, with D possibly matching TRBD1 (6 bases). Between the trimmed V and J ends, which lost 0 bases and 0 bases, there was a span of 18 bases. The CDR3 has 18 residues. Germline V gene sequence: CDR1 SGDLS, CDR2 YYNGEE. In DNA form, the CDR3 reads TGTGCCAGCAGCGTAGATTATCGGGACACCCCAATGAACACTGAAGCTTTCTTT. It translates to CASSVDYRDTPMNTEAFF.

The chain employs TRBV7-9 and TRBJ1-1; perhaps TRBD1 as D (6 bases). The length of the CDR3 is 14 residues. The germline V gene has CDR1 SEHNR and CDR2 FQNEAQ (reference sequence). Trimming took off 7 bases at V and 5 bases at J, with 17 bases between the two ends. CDR3: CASNLVGGDTEAFF. The CDR3 DNA sequence: TGTGCCAGCAATTTGGTAGGGGGAGATACTGAAGCTTTCTTT.

This clonotype was seen a handful of times. Here the CDR3 reads CASSLPGGADTQYF. The CDR3 nucleotides read TGTGCCAGCAGCTTGCCAGGGGGCGCGGATACGCAGTATTTT. The V and J genes are TRBV5-6 and TRBJ2-3; 8 bases line up with TRBD1. CDR3 length: 14 amino acids. The junction had 4 bases not matched to a gene; V was cut back by 1 base and J by 6 bases. CDR1 is SGHDT and CDR2 is YYEEEE in the germline V gene. Variable domain in full (rest from reference TRBV5-6 and TRBJ2-3): DAGVTQSPTHLIKTRGQQVTLRCSPKSGHDTVSWYQQALGQGPQFIFQYYEEEERQRGNFPDRFSGHQFPNYSSELNVNALLLGDSALYLCASSLPGGADTQYFGPGTRLTVL.

This clonotype was detected only a few times. Here the CDR3 DNA reads TGTGCCAGCAGTGAGTACAGGGGCCGGTACGAGCAGTACTTC. Amino acids: CASSEYRGRYEQYF. This rearrangement joins TRBV6-1 to TRBJ2-7, with 7 bases lining up with TRBD1. There are 14 residues in the CDR3. In germline, CDR1 is MNHNS, CDR2 SASEGT. V lost 3 bases and J lost 4; bases outside the gene matches: 6.

There are many counts of this clonotype. V and J are TRBV12-3 or TRBV12-4 and TRBJ2-7, with TRBD1 as a possible D gene (6 bases). V was trimmed by 7 bases and J by 1 base, leaving 14 bases between them. The CDR3 length is 14 residues. DNA for the CDR3: TGTGCCAGCACCGCAAGGGGACATTCCTACGAGCAGTACTTC. This gives the protein CASTARGHSYEQYF.

This chain links TRBV12-3 or TRBV12-4 with TRBJ2-3; D possibly matches TRBD1 or TRBD2 (5 bases each). This CDR3 comprises 13 residues. The ends were cut back, 3 bases at V and 5 bases at J, with 9 bases in the middle. The CDR3 region is CASSFDGGDTQYF. CDR3 sequence (DNA): TGTGCCAGCAGTTTTGATGGGGGAGATACGCAGTATTTT.

This clonotype came up many times. The chain couples TRBV4-1 to TRBJ2-2, with TRBD2 matching 8 bases. Germline V lookup: CDR1 MGHRA, CDR2 YSYEKL. The trim removed 0 bases at V and 6 bases at J, leaving 3 bases unmatched. There are 15 residues in the CDR3. CDR3 nucleotide sequence: TGCGCCAGCAGCCAAGAAGGGACTAGTCCCGGGGAGCTGTTTTTT. Translation gives CASSQEGTSPGELFF.

This clonotype was observed a few times. The rearrangement links TRBV5-1 to TRBJ2-3; 9 nucleotides line up with TRBD1. Germline CDR1 SGHRS, CDR2 YFSETQ. The CDR3 is 14 amino acids. Trimming cost V 7 bases and J 8 bases; bases outside gene matches: 11. The chain's CDR3 is CASGTGTGGGTQYF. CDR3 nucleotide sequence: TGCGCCAGCGGCACGGGCACAGGGGGCGGTACGCAGTATTTT. Supplemented by reference TRBV5-1 and TRBJ2-3, the full variable domain reads KAGVTQTPRYLIKTRGQQVTLSCSPISGHRSVSWYQQTPGQGLQFLFEYFSETQRNKGNFPGRFSGRQFSNSRSEMNVSTLELGDSALYLCASGTGTGGGTQYFGPGTRLTVL.

The chain recombines TRBV20-1 with TRBJ1-1, with TRBD1 as a possible D gene (6 bases). The CDR3 extends over 14 amino acids. Per the germline V gene, CDR1 is DFQATT and CDR2 is SNEGSKA (reference sequence). The ends were cut back, 6 bases at V and 11 bases at J, with 25 bases in the middle. CDR3 region: CSAQKTGTILSAFF. CDR3 nucleotide sequence: TGCAGTGCCCAGAAAACCGGGACAATCCTTTCGGCTTTCTTT.

This rearrangement joins TRBV5-6 to TRBJ1-1, with D uncertain. This CDR3 contains 15 residues. The germline gives CDR1 SGHDT, CDR2 YYEEEE. V lost 4 bases, J lost 0 bases, and 13 bases lay in between. The CDR3 bases are TGTGCCAGCAGCCTCCCCGGAACCCTGAACACTGAAGCTTTCTTT. This encodes CASSLPGTLNTEAFF.

About this clonotype: Germline and junction disagree at one end, which may indicate a read error. The V and J genes are TRBV12-3 or TRBV12-4 and TRBJ1-6, with 7 bases aligning to TRBD1. CDR3 size: 18 residues. The CDR3 nucleotides read TGTACCAGCAGTTTAGGAGGGGGCGTCCCCTCTCTTAATTCACCCCTCCACTTT. It specifies CTSSLGGGVPSLNSPLHF.

The sample holds a few counts of this clonotype. The chain joins TRBV7-9 to TRBJ1-4, with 12 bases lining up with TRBD1. Germline trimming cut 5 bases from V and 3 bases from J; bases unmatched to any gene: 7. The germline V gene has CDR1 SEHNR and CDR2 FQNEAQ (reference sequence). The length of the CDR3 is 17 residues. The CDR3 sequence: CASSTGQGAGANEKLFF. CDR3 DNA: TGTGCCAGCAGCACGGGACAGGGGGCTGGTGCTAATGAAAAACTGTTTTTT.

This clonotype has only a few counts. The chain recombines TRBV20-1 with TRBJ2-2, with TRBD2 as a possible D gene (5 bases). CDR1 and CDR2 (germline): DFQATT, SNEGSKA (reference sequence). V was cut by 3 bases and J by 6 bases, with 11 bases left in between. The CDR3 loop spans 13 amino acids. CDR3 coding DNA: TGCAGTGCTAGCACTAGGAAGGCCGGGGAGCTGTTTTTT. Its protein is CSASTRKAGELFF.

V usage is TRBV29-1 and J usage is TRBJ2-1; 7 bases are a match to TRBD1. This CDR3 is 14 amino acids long. In germline, CDR1 is SQVTM, CDR2 ANQGSEA. Trimming cost V 6 bases and J 2 bases; bases outside gene matches: 7. The CDR3, as DNA: TGCAGCGTCCTCGGGCAGGGGGCCTACAATGAGCAGTTCTTC. Encoded protein: CSVLGQGAYNEQFF.

This clonotype has a handful of counts. V usage is TRBV10-3 and J usage is TRBJ1-1, with D unresolved. From germline, CDR1 is ENHRY and CDR2 SYGVKD. Trimming left V 2 bases short and J 7 bases short, with 5 bases between. CDR3 length: 11 residues. As DNA, the CDR3 is TGTGCCATCAGTGAGCGGTTTGAAGCTTTCTTT. Protein product: CAISERFEAFF.

V gene TRBV5-5 combines with J gene TRBJ1-5, with 8 bases that match TRBD1. With V trimmed by 0 bases and J by 5 bases, 4 bases remained unmatched. Germline CDR1 reads SGHKS; CDR2 reads YYEKEE (reference sequence). This CDR3 comprises 15 residues. CDR3 amino acids: CASSLEQGAHQPQHF. The CDR3 DNA sequence: TGTGCCAGCAGCTTGGAGCAGGGGGCCCATCAGCCCCAGCATTTT.

This clonotype was counted only a few times. The rearrangement links TRBV20-1 to TRBJ1-2, with D uncertain. Trimming removed 7 bases at V and 2 bases at J, with 8 bases between. This CDR3 contains 11 residues. Germline-derived CDR1 and CDR2 are DFQATT and SNEGSKA (reference sequence). Here the CDR3 DNA reads TGCAGTGTCAGCAACAACTATGGCTACACCTTC. Its protein product is CSVSNNYGYTF.

The sample holds a few counts of this clonotype. CDR3 nucleotide sequence: TGTGCCAGCCCACCCAAGGAGCGGGGGCCCGGGGATACGCAGTATTTT. It specifies CASPPKERGPGDTQYF. The chain recombines TRBV7-9 with TRBJ2-3, with TRBD2 matching 8 bases. CDR3 size: 16 residues. J lost 6 bases, V lost 8 bases, and 16 bases had no gene match. Germline CDR1 is SEHNR and CDR2 is FQNEAQ (reference sequence).

This clonotype was seen a handful of times. V and J are TRBV29-1 and TRBJ1-1, with D possibly being TRBD1 (5 bases). V was cut by 1 base and J by 3 bases, with 9 bases left in between. Per germline, CDR1 SQVTM and CDR2 ANQGSEA. The CDR3 contains 13 residues. The CDR3 sequence: CSVEGGVDTEAFF. The CDR3 DNA sequence: TGCAGCGTTGAAGGGGGGGTAGACACTGAAGCTTTCTTT.

This clonotype was seen only a few times. The V gene is TRBV5-1, the J gene TRBJ2-1; 8 bases line up with TRBD2. Germline trimming cut 3 bases from V and 8 bases from J; bases unmatched to any gene: 7. Germline V gene data show CDR1 as SGHRS and CDR2 as YFSETQ. The CDR3 spans 14 residues. The CDR3 DNA sequence: TGCGCCAGCAGCTACGGGGGGGCCGGGGATGAGCAGTTCTTC. Translation: CASSYGGAGDEQFF.

This clonotype appeared many times. The genes are TRBV20-1 and TRBJ1-5; D ambiguous. Germline values: CDR1 DFQATT, CDR2 SNEGSKA (reference sequence). The CDR3 consists of 15 residues. Trimming shortened V by 6 bases and J by 1 base, and 16 bases separated the two germline ends. CDR3 sequence: CSAKIWGESNQPQHF. The DNA for the CDR3 is TGCAGTGCCAAGATCTGGGGAGAGAGCAATCAGCCCCAGCATTTT.

The V call is TRBV5-1, the J call TRBJ2-5; maybe TRBD1 (7 bases). Germline CDR1 reads SGHRS; CDR2 reads YFSETQ. V lost 5 bases, J lost 5 bases, and 19 bases lay in between. This CDR3 is built from 15 residues. DNA for the CDR3: TGCGCCAGCAGGGAGACAGGGTGGGAGGAGGAGACCCAGTACTTC. It encodes CASRETGWEEETQYF.

This chain joins TRBV29-1 and TRBJ2-7, with 8 nucleotides matching TRBD1. The CDR3 totals 12 residues. V dropped 7 bases and J dropped 2; count of bases not matched to a gene: 4. Germline-derived CDR1 and CDR2 are SQVTM and ANQGSEA. CDR3 DNA sequence: TGCAGCGCCCAGACAGGGGCCTACGAGCAGTACTTC. Its protein product is CSAQTGAYEQYF.

The sample holds many counts of this clonotype. J is TRBJ1-1 and V is TRBV6-2 or TRBV6-3, with D perhaps matching TRBD1 (6 bases). Looked up from germline, CDR1 is MNHEY and CDR2 is SVGEGT. The CDR3 covers 12 residues. The V end lost 6 bases, the J end lost 5 bases, and 10 bases lay between the germline ends. CDR3 sequence: CASSHTGTEAFF. The CDR3 nucleotides read TGTGCCAGCAGCCACACAGGGACTGAAGCTTTCTTT.

The rearrangement uses TRBV29-1 and TRBJ2-1; no reliable D call. Trimming removed 7 bases from V and 3 bases from J, with 10 bases in between. The CDR3 has 12 amino acids. Germline CDR1 and CDR2: SQVTM and ANQGSEA. DNA for the CDR3: TGCAGCGGCTCTGGCGGCTACAATGAGCAGTTCTTC. Protein: CSGSGGYNEQFF.

This clonotype was detected once. The chain recombines TRBV4-2 with TRBJ2-3; 7 positions match TRBD2. CDR1 is LGHNA, CDR2 YNFKEQ, per germline. Losses at the gene ends were 5 bases for V and 0 bases for J; bases not matched to a gene: 8. The CDR3 consists of 16 residues. The CDR3 nucleotides are TGTGCCAGCAGCGACAGTCTAGCGGAGAGCACAGATACGCAGTATTTT. Amino acids: CASSDSLAESTDTQYF.